The 8 T cell receptor beta chains given below trace back to one sample, sequenced in a study of human thymus T cells. The study used thymus tissue resected during corrective heart surgery. Clones were sequenced by immunoSEQ multiplex PCR, and TCRdb holds only the in-frame ones, with some missing. The table includes some 130,000 clones, more than 90% detected once. The source material was thymus tissue. These receptors originate from a boy less than two years old with a congenital heart defect but otherwise immunologically healthy.

This clone was found once. This chain uses TRBV6-5 with TRBJ2-7; 9 bases are shared with TRBD1. The CDR3 covers 15 residues. The trim removed 2 bases at V and 3 bases at J, leaving 5 bases unmatched. Germline values: CDR1 MNHEY, CDR2 SVGAGI. The CDR3 coding sequence is TGTGCCAGCAGTTACAGACAGGGGGGAGTCTACGAGCAGTACTTC. This gives the protein CASSYRQGGVYEQYF.

The chain uses TRBV10-3 and TRBJ1-2; the match to TRBD1 covers 11 bases. Unmatched junction bases numbered 6, after V lost 2 bases and J lost 7 bases. Germline V CDR1 and CDR2: ENHRY, SYGVKD. The CDR3 is 15 residues long. CDR3 residues: CAISETDRGLCGYTF. CDR3 DNA sequence: TGTGCCATCAGTGAGACGGACAGGGGGCTCTGTGGCTACACCTTC.

This clone was recorded a few times. V usage is TRBV20-1 and J usage is TRBJ1-1; D remains ambiguous. V was pared by 2 bases and J by 3 bases, with 4 bases between. Germline V CDR1 and CDR2: DFQATT, SNEGSKA (reference sequence). CDR3 length: 11 amino acids. CDR3 in DNA: TGCAGTGCTAGAATTGACACTGAAGCTTTCTTT. Its translation: CSARIDTEAFF.

In the case of this clone: One end of the junction is discordant with germline, which a read error may explain. The V call is TRBV6-5, the J call TRBJ2-5, with D perhaps TRBD1 (7 bases). Germline V lookup: CDR1 MNHEY, CDR2 SVGAGI. The CDR3 covers 16 residues. The CDR3 DNA reads TGTGCCAGCACTTACGACCTCAGGGGGACTGTGGAGACCCAGTACTTC. Protein product: CASTYDLRGTVETQYF.

The gene calls are TRBV28 and TRBJ2-2; D is uncertain. The CDR3 length is 15 residues. Germline V CDR1 and CDR2: MDHEN, SYDVKM. With 1 base removed from V and 3 bases from J, the gap between germline ends came to 9 bases. The chain's CDR3 is CASSLSARDTGELFF. The CDR3 region has the DNA TGTGCCAGCAGTTTATCCGCGCGCGACACCGGGGAGCTGTTTTTT.

The chain joins TRBV6-8 to TRBJ2-3; D remains unclear. The germline V gene encodes CDR1 MNHGY and CDR2 SAAAGT. Trimming pared 2 bases from V and 2 bases from J, leaving 11 bases between. The CDR3 is made up of 15 amino acids. In nucleotides, the CDR3 is TGTGCCAGCAGTTACGCGTCCGGGTACACAGATACGCAGTATTTT. Translating it yields CASSYASGYTDTQYF.

The V gene is TRBV28, the J gene TRBJ1-2; no definite D call. Germline V gives CDR1 MDHEN, CDR2 SYDVKM. The ends were cut back, 4 bases at V and 3 bases at J, with 12 bases in the middle. The CDR3 extends over 14 amino acids. CDR3 sequence: CASSYRRADYGYTF. CDR3 nucleotides: TGTGCCAGCAGTTATCGACGGGCCGACTATGGCTACACCTTC.

This clone is a singleton in its sample. The chain has TRBV10-3 and TRBJ2-7; perhaps D is TRBD1 or TRBD2 (7 bases each). Per the germline V gene, CDR1 is ENHRY and CDR2 is SYGVKD. The CDR3 covers 16 residues. V was shortened by 6 bases and J by 2 bases, with 20 bases between the two germline ends. The CDR3 loop is CAISQRGGQHTYEQYF. The CDR3 bases are TGTGCCATCAGCCAACGCGGGGGACAGCATACCTACGAGCAGTACTTC.